This T cell receptor beta chain appears in the sequencing data of a study of brain T cells in children with intractable seizures. Study-wide points: Patients' HCMV serostatus was unknown; virus specificity rests on CDR3 similarity alone.

Patients received at least one anti-epileptic drug before surgery. Trimming cost V 4 bases and J 4 bases, with 10 bases left between them. Germline V gene data show CDR1 as SGHDN and CDR2 as FVKESK. The length of the CDR3 is 13 residues. With respect to this clone: What it binds is unknown.

Profiling relied on immunoSEQ multiplex PCR, and the TCRdb table lists in-frame clones only, not all of them. The table includes about 80,000 clones, around 91% detected once. The clonotype comes from a girl aged 2 to 10 with Rasmussen encephalitis and intractable seizures. The chain recombines TRBV14 with TRBJ1-1, with no clear D. The specimen comprised peripheral blood, sampled at surgery. The chain's CDR3 is CASSLDISTEAFF. CDR3 nucleotide sequence: TGTGCCAGCAGCCTTGATATTTCCACTGAAGCTTTCTTT.